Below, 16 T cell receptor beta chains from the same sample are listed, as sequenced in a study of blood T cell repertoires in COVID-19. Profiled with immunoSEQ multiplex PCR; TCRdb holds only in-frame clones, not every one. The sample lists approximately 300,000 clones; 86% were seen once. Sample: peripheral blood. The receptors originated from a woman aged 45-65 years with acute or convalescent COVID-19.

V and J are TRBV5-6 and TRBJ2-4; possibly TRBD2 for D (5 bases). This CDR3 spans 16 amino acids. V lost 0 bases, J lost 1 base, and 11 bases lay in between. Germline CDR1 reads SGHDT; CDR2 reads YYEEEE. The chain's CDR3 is CASSLVSGGAKNIQYF. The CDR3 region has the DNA TGTGCCAGCAGCTTGGTCTCCGGCGGGGCCAAAAACATTCAGTACTTC.

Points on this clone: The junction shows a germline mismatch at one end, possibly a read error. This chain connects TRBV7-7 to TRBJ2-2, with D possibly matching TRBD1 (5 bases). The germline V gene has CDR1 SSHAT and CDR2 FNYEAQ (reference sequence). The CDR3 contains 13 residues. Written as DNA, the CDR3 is TGTGCTAGCAGCGACAGAAACACCGGGGAGCTGTTTTTT. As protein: CASSDRNTGELFF.

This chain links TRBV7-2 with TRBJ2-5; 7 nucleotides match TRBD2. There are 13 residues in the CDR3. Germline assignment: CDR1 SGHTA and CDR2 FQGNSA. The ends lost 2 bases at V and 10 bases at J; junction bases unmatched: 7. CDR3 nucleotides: TGTGCCAGCAGCTTAATGGGCGGGAGCGACCAGTACTTC. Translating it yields CASSLMGGSDQYF.

The DNA for the CDR3 is TGTGCCAGCAGTTTCGAGGGGGCCGGTGAAAAACTGTTTTTT. As protein: CASSFEGAGEKLFF. This sequence joins TRBV27 and TRBJ1-4, with 7 positions matching TRBD1. J was trimmed by 7 bases and V by 3 bases; bases with no gene match: 5. Looked up from germline, CDR1 is MNHEY and CDR2 is SMNVEV (reference sequence). CDR3 length equals 14 residues.

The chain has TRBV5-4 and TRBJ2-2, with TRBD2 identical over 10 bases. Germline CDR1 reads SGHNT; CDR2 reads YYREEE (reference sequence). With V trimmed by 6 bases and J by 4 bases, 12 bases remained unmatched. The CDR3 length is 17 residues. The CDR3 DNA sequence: TGTGCCAGCACCTTAGGACTAGCGGAGAGTCTCACCGGGGAGCTGTTTTTT. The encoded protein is CASTLGLAESLTGELFF.

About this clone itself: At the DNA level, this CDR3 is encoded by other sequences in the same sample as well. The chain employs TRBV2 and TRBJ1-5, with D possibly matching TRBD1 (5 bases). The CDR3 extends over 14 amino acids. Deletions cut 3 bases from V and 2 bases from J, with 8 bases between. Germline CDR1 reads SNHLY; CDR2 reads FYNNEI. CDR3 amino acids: CASSESGGNQPQHF. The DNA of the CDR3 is TGTGCCAGCAGTGAGTCGGGGGGCAATCAGCCCCAGCATTTT.

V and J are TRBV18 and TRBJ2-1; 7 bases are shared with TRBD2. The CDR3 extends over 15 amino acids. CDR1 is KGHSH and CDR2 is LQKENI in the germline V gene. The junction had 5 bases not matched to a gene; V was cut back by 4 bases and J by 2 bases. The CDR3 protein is CASSLLAAPYNEQFF. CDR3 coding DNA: TGTGCCAGCTCACTCCTAGCGGCACCCTACAATGAGCAGTTCTTC.

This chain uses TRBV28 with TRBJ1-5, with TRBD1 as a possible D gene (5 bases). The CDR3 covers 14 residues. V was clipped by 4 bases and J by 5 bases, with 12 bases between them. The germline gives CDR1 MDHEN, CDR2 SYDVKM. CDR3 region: CASSWGVRDQPQHF. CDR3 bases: TGTGCCAGCAGTTGGGGGGTAAGGGATCAGCCCCAGCATTTT.

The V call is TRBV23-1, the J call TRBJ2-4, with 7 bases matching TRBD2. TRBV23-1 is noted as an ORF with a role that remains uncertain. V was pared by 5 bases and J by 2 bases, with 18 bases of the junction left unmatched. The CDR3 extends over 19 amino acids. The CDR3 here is CASSSFEGGDPASKNIQYF. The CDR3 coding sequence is TGCGCCAGCAGTTCGTTCGAGGGAGGGGACCCTGCCTCCAAAAACATTCAGTACTTC.

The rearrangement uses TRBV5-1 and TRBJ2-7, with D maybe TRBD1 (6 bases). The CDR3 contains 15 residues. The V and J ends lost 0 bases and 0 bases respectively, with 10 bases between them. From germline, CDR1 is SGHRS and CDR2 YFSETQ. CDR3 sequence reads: CASSLAPGHSYEQYF. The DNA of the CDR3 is TGCGCCAGCAGCTTGGCCCCGGGACACTCCTACGAGCAGTACTTC.

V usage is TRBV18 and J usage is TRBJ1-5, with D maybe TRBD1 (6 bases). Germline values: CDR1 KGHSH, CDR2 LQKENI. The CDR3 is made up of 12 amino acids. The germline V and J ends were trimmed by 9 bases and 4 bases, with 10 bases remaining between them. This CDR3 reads CASQGQNQPQHF. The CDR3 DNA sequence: TGTGCCAGTCAAGGACAGAATCAGCCCCAGCATTTT.

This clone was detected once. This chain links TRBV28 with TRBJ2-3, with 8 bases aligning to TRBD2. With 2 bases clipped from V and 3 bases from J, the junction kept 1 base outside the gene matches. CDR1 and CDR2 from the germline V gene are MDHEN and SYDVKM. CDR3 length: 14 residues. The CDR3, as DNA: TGTGCCAGCAGTTTACGGGGGGGTACAGATACGCAGTATTTT. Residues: CASSLRGGTDTQYF.

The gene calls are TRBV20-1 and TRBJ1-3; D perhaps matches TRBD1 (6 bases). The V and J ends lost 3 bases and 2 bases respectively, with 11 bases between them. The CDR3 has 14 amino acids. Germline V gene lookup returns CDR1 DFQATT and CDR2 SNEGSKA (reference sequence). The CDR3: CSASTRGTGNTIYF. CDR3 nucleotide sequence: TGCAGTGCTAGTACTAGGGGGACTGGAAACACCATATATTTT.

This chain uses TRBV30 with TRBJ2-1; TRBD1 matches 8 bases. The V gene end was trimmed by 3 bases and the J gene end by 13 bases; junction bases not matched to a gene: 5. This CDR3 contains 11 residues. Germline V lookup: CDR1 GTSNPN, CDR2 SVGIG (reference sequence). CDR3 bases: TGTGCCTGGAGCCAGGGGGCGATACAGTTCTTC. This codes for CAWSQGAIQFF.

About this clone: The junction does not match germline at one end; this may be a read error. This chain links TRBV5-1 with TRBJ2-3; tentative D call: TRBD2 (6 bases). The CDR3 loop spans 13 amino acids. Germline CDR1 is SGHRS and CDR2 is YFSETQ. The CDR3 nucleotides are TGCGCCAGCAGCTTGGTAGCGGTGTATACGCGGGGTTTT. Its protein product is CASSLVAVYTRGF.

DNA for the CDR3: TGCAGCGTTATTACAGGGCGCAGTGGCTACACCTTC. Its translation is CSVITGRSGYTF. The genes are TRBV29-1 and TRBJ1-2; possibly TRBD1 for D (6 bases). The CDR3 spans 12 residues. V was clipped by 5 bases and J by 7 bases, with 14 bases between them. Germline CDR1 is SQVTM and CDR2 is ANQGSEA.